The source of this T cell receptor beta chain is a study of memory CD4+ T cells and cytomegalovirus serostatus. Study as a whole: This sample comes from healthy Belgian adults, eight to ten CMV seropositive, about 23 seronegative.

The sort gate was single viable CD3+CD4+CD8-CD45RO+ cells for memory CD4+ T cells. Trimming cost V 4 bases and J 0 bases, with 12 bases left between them. The CDR3 is made up of 15 amino acids. CDR1 is SNHLY and CDR2 is FYNNEI in the germline V gene. The study's findings and limits: CD4+ memory repertoires contained about two fifths of the 164 reported CMV TCRbeta sequences. The CMV-associated TCR signature appears largely within the CD4+ memory repertoire.

Profiling relied on immunoSEQ multiplex PCR, and the TCRdb table lists in-frame clones only, not all of them. The table shows over 40,000 clones, with 70% to 80% occurring only once. Worth noting for this clone: Antigen specificity is unknown.

Sequenced material: memory CD4+ T cells from blood. The chain joins TRBV2 to TRBJ1-2; a weak D match, TRBD1 (5 bases). The clonotype was recovered from an adult in good health and CMV-seronegative. Here the CDR3 reads CASSGKRQPNYGYTF. The CDR3 region has the DNA TGTGCCAGCAGTGGTAAGAGACAGCCTAACTATGGCTACACCTTC.